A selection of T cell receptor beta chains follows, all from one sample in a study of T-cell reconstitution after alpha-beta-depleted transplantation in children. TCRdb re-called the PCR reads with MiXCR, one entry per CDR3 protein. The sample consists of about 110,000 distinct CDR3 sequences, around 6.4% of them appearing once. Specimen: PBMCs, mostly from graft donor cells, collected 360 days after TCRalphabeta/CD19-depleted stem cell transplant. The receptors here all came from a male patient aged 2-15 years who had a stem cell transplant for acute lymphoblastic leukemia, so the T cells may come from the graft donor. The CDR3 runs from the conserved cysteine through the conserved F or W. D genes are given only for firm matches. Clone size is not always given. Where it is, it says once, few, many or a class for expanded clones.

j_call: TRBJ2-3
clone_size: -
d_call: TRBD2
v_call: TRBV12-3/TRBV12-4
cdr3_aa: CASSLLSSGLTDTQYF
cdr3_nt: TGTGCCAGCAGTTTATTATCTAGCGGGCTCACAGATACGCAGTATTTT

j_call: TRBJ2-5
clone_size: few
d_call: TRBD2
v_call: TRBV9
cdr3_aa: CASSVYGRGGETQYF
cdr3_nt: TGTGCCAGCAGCGTTTACGGGAGGGGAGGAGAGACCCAGTACTTC

j_call: TRBJ2-7
clone_size: many
d_call: -
v_call: TRBV10-2
cdr3_aa: CASSEAGALYEQYF
cdr3_nt: TGCGCCAGCAGTGAGGCAGGAGCTCTTTACGAGCAGTACTTC

j_call: TRBJ1-6
clone_size: many
d_call: -
v_call: TRBV6-4
cdr3_aa: CASSDRGTDSPLHF
cdr3_nt: TGTGCCAGCAGTGACAGGGGTACGGATTCACCCCTCCACTTT

j_call: TRBJ2-7
clone_size: many
d_call: -
v_call: TRBV20-1
cdr3_aa: CSARDLASYEQYF
cdr3_nt: TGCAGTGCTAGAGATTTGGCTTCTTACGAGCAGTACTTC

j_call: TRBJ1-3
clone_size: many
d_call: TRBD1
v_call: TRBV7-6
cdr3_aa: CASSLATGGGNTIYF
cdr3_nt: TGTGCCAGCAGCTTAGCGACAGGGGGTGGAAACACCATATATTTT

j_call: TRBJ2-2
clone_size: many
d_call: -
v_call: TRBV5-1
cdr3_aa: CASSSGRDTGELFF
cdr3_nt: TGCGCCAGCAGCTCGGGACGGGACACCGGGGAGCTGTTTTTT

j_call: TRBJ2-1
clone_size: few
d_call: TRBD2
v_call: TRBV20-1
cdr3_aa: CSAKGTSGRYNEQFF
cdr3_nt: TGCAGTGCTAAGGGAACTAGCGGGAGGTACAATGAGCAGTTCTTC

j_call: TRBJ2-7
clone_size: few
d_call: -
v_call: TRBV9
cdr3_aa: CASSVRPISYEQYF
cdr3_nt: TGTGCCAGCAGCGTAAGACCTATCTCCTACGAGCAGTACTTC

j_call: TRBJ2-7
clone_size: many
d_call: TRBD1
v_call: TRBV6-1
cdr3_aa: CASSSGTGRFEQYF
cdr3_nt: TGTGCCAGCAGCTCCGGGACAGGGAGATTCGAGCAGTACTTC

j_call: TRBJ2-1
clone_size: many
d_call: TRBD2
v_call: TRBV20-1
cdr3_aa: CSASGTGGREKQFF
cdr3_nt: TGCAGTGCTAGCGGGACTGGCGGGAGGGAAAAGCAGTTCTTC

j_call: TRBJ1-1
clone_size: -
d_call: -
v_call: TRBV29-1
cdr3_aa: CSVEGAGPGTEAFF
cdr3_nt: TGCAGCGTTGAAGGAGCAGGGCCAGGCACTGAAGCTTTCTTT

j_call: TRBJ1-1
clone_size: many
d_call: -
v_call: TRBV3-1
cdr3_aa: CASSALDIPRGTEAFF
cdr3_nt: TGTGCCAGCAGCGCTCTAGACATCCCCAGGGGAACTGAAGCTTTCTTT

j_call: TRBJ2-3
clone_size: many
d_call: -
v_call: TRBV10-3
cdr3_aa: CAISESVLAGPQRYTQYF
cdr3_nt: TGTGCCATCAGTGAGAGTGTTCTCGCGGGGCCCCAACGCTATACGCAGTATTTT

j_call: TRBJ1-3
clone_size: few
d_call: -
v_call: TRBV5-1
cdr3_aa: CASSALEGLSGNTIYF
cdr3_nt: TGCGCCAGCAGCGCCCTGGAGGGCCTCTCTGGAAACACCATATATTTT

j_call: TRBJ2-3
clone_size: many
d_call: -
v_call: TRBV10-3
cdr3_aa: CAISTGPSDTQYF
cdr3_nt: TGTGCCATCAGTACCGGGCCCTCGGATACGCAGTATTTT

j_call: TRBJ2-7
clone_size: many
d_call: -
v_call: TRBV2
cdr3_aa: CASRGGEQYF
cdr3_nt: TGTGCCAGCCGAGGGGGGGAGCAGTACTTC

j_call: TRBJ2-7
clone_size: few
d_call: -
v_call: TRBV15
cdr3_aa: CATSRDRVREQYF
cdr3_nt: TGTGCCACCAGCAGAGACAGGGTCCGCGAGCAGTACTTC

j_call: TRBJ1-2
clone_size: few
d_call: TRBD1
v_call: TRBV9
cdr3_aa: CASSVSTGQGAGYGYTF
cdr3_nt: TGTGCCAGCAGCGTATCCACTGGACAGGGGGCGGGCTATGGCTACACCTTC

j_call: TRBJ1-2
clone_size: few
d_call: -
v_call: TRBV11-2
cdr3_aa: CASSLEDSYGYTF
cdr3_nt: TGTGCCAGCAGCTTAGAAGACAGCTATGGCTACACCTTC

j_call: TRBJ2-7
clone_size: -
d_call: TRBD2
v_call: TRBV10-3
cdr3_aa: CAILRSGSRGAYEQYF
cdr3_nt: TGTGCCATCCTTCGCAGCGGGAGTAGAGGGGCCTACGAGCAGTACTTC

j_call: TRBJ1-1
clone_size: many
d_call: -
v_call: TRBV2
cdr3_aa: CASRGFEAFF
cdr3_nt: TGTGCCAGCCGGGGTTTTGAAGCTTTCTTT

j_call: TRBJ2-5
clone_size: -
d_call: -
v_call: TRBV7-9
cdr3_aa: CASSSPGRKETQYF
cdr3_nt: TGTGCCAGCAGCTCCCCGGGCCGGAAAGAGACCCAGTACTTC

j_call: TRBJ2-7
clone_size: many
d_call: -
v_call: TRBV3-1
cdr3_aa: CASSLTSGTHLDYEQYF
cdr3_nt: TGTGCCAGCAGCCTTACATCCGGGACTCACCTCGACTACGAGCAGTACTTC

j_call: TRBJ2-7
clone_size: many
d_call: TRBD2
v_call: TRBV7-2
cdr3_aa: CASGQINGLAVGREQYF
cdr3_nt: TGTGCCAGCGGACAGATTAACGGACTAGCAGTCGGTCGCGAGCAGTACTTC

j_call: TRBJ2-1
clone_size: many
d_call: -
v_call: TRBV5-1
cdr3_aa: CASSFRTLPSYNEQFF
cdr3_nt: TGCGCCAGCAGCTTCCGGACCTTACCCTCCTACAATGAGCAGTTCTTC

j_call: TRBJ2-2
clone_size: many
d_call: -
v_call: TRBV5-1
cdr3_aa: CASSLEPFTGELFF
cdr3_nt: TGCGCCAGCAGCTTGGAGCCTTTCACCGGGGAGCTGTTTTTT

j_call: TRBJ1-2
clone_size: -
d_call: -
v_call: TRBV9
cdr3_aa: CASSVASGEDYGYTF
cdr3_nt: TGTGCCAGCAGCGTAGCGTCCGGGGAAGACTATGGCTACACCTTC

j_call: TRBJ2-4
clone_size: many
d_call: TRBD1
v_call: TRBV7-6
cdr3_aa: CASSLRTGGDRRNIQYF
cdr3_nt: TGTGCCAGCAGCCTACGGACAGGGGGCGATAGGAGAAACATTCAGTACTTC

j_call: TRBJ2-5
clone_size: many
d_call: TRBD2
v_call: TRBV7-8
cdr3_aa: CASSTGTSAPGQYF
cdr3_nt: TGTGCCAGCAGCACCGGGACTAGCGCCCCCGGGCAGTACTTC

j_call: TRBJ1-2
clone_size: -
d_call: -
v_call: TRBV7-6
cdr3_aa: CASSAGRNYGYTF
cdr3_nt: TGTGCCAGCAGCGCCGGTAGAAACTATGGCTACACCTTC

j_call: TRBJ1-5
clone_size: many
d_call: -
v_call: TRBV4-3
cdr3_aa: CASSQEKRGAFNQPQHF
cdr3_nt: TGCGCCAGCAGCCAAGAAAAGAGGGGGGCCTTCAATCAGCCCCAGCATTTT

j_call: TRBJ2-5
clone_size: many
d_call: -
v_call: TRBV29-1
cdr3_aa: CSATGGETQYF
cdr3_nt: TGCAGCGCGACAGGAGGAGAGACCCAGTACTTC

j_call: TRBJ2-2
clone_size: many
d_call: TRBD1
v_call: TRBV4-3
cdr3_aa: CASSQGDSVPSTGELFF
cdr3_nt: TGCGCCAGCAGCCAAGGGGACAGCGTCCCATCCACCGGGGAGCTGTTTTTT

j_call: TRBJ2-7
clone_size: many
d_call: -
v_call: TRBV5-6
cdr3_aa: CASSLPQSLVQYF
cdr3_nt: TGTGCCAGCAGCTTACCGCAGTCCTTAGTTCAGTACTTC

j_call: TRBJ1-5
clone_size: many
d_call: -
v_call: TRBV6-6
cdr3_aa: CASSYYPRNQPQHF
cdr3_nt: TGTGCCAGCAGTTACTACCCACGCAATCAGCCCCAGCATTTT

j_call: TRBJ1-5
clone_size: many
d_call: -
v_call: TRBV5-1
cdr3_aa: CASSLDGPQHF
cdr3_nt: TGCGCCAGCAGCTTGGATGGGCCCCAGCATTTT

j_call: TRBJ2-5
clone_size: many
d_call: TRBD1
v_call: TRBV27
cdr3_aa: CASSSPGTGKETQYF
cdr3_nt: TGTGCCAGCAGTTCCCCCGGGACAGGGAAAGAGACCCAGTACTTC

j_call: TRBJ1-1
clone_size: many
d_call: -
v_call: TRBV20-1
cdr3_aa: CSAAWEGNTEAFF
cdr3_nt: TGCAGTGCTGCTTGGGAGGGGAACACTGAAGCTTTCTTT

j_call: TRBJ2-7
clone_size: few
d_call: TRBD1
v_call: TRBV6-2/TRBV6-3
cdr3_aa: CASSFTGGEGYEQYF
cdr3_nt: TGTGCCAGCAGTTTTACAGGGGGCGAGGGGTACGAGCAGTACTTC

j_call: TRBJ2-7
clone_size: many
d_call: TRBD1
v_call: TRBV10-3
cdr3_aa: CAISGQGTHYEQYF
cdr3_nt: TGTGCCATCAGTGGACAGGGCACTCACTACGAGCAGTACTTC